Listed here are 5 T cell receptor beta chains from one sample, sequenced in a study of beta chain features in type 1 diabetes. Expressed TCRB transcripts were sequenced after all isolated RNA was converted to cDNA. Produced via immunoSEQ multiplex PCR; TCRdb's table is partial and in-frame only. This sample carries 850,000 to 900,000 clones, around a sixth of them seen once, and the ten largest clones take 0.023%. Sequencing was performed on naive CD4+ T cells from blood. These receptors all stem from a woman aged 18-29 years in good health.

This clone was seen a handful of times. This chain uses TRBV10-3 with TRBJ2-3; D gene ambiguous. The V and J ends lost 7 bases and 2 bases respectively, with 10 bases between them. The CDR3 is 13 amino acids. CDR1 ENHRY and CDR2 SYGVKD come from the germline V gene. CDR3 coding DNA: TGTGCCATCATGTCGGGTGTCACAGATACGCAGTATTTT. Its protein product is CAIMSGVTDTQYF.

V gene TRBV4-3 combines with J gene TRBJ2-1; 7 nucleotides line up with TRBD2. Germline V gene sequence: CDR1 LGHNA, CDR2 YSLEER. Trimming removed 2 bases from V and 8 bases from J; junction bases left unmatched: 27. The CDR3 consists of 21 residues. CDR3 loop: CASSQWDFRHQWEGQRDEQFF. The CDR3 bases are TGCGCCAGCAGCCAATGGGACTTCCGTCATCAGTGGGAGGGCCAGCGGGATGAGCAGTTCTTC.

This chain joins TRBV10-3 and TRBJ2-1, with TRBD1 as a possible D gene (6 bases). The CDR3 totals 16 residues. CDR1 and CDR2 from the germline V gene are ENHRY and SYGVKD. V was shortened by 3 bases and J by 7 bases, with 19 bases between the two germline ends. CDR3 sequence reads: CAISEYLGANQNEQFF. CDR3 DNA: TGTGCCATCAGTGAATATTTGGGGGCGAACCAAAATGAGCAGTTCTTC.

This clone appeared a few times. The genes are TRBV7-2 and TRBJ1-1, with 11 positions matching TRBD1. Germline lookup yields CDR1 SGHTA and CDR2 FQGNSA. The CDR3 loop spans 14 amino acids. Trimming took 7 bases from V and 4 from J; bases not matched to a gene: 5. The CDR3 protein is CASTRDRGSTEAFF. CDR3 nucleotide sequence: TGTGCCAGCACCAGGGACAGGGGGAGCACTGAAGCTTTCTTT.

This clone has only a few counts. This rearrangement joins TRBV18 to TRBJ1-5; D call uncertain. The V gene lost 1 base and the J gene lost 5 bases, with 6 bases spanning the gap. The germline CDR1 and CDR2 sequences are KGHSH and LQKENI. The CDR3 covers 13 residues. As DNA, the CDR3 is TGTGCCAGCTCACCACAGGACGATCAGCCCCAGCATTTT. Translating gives CASSPQDDQPQHF.